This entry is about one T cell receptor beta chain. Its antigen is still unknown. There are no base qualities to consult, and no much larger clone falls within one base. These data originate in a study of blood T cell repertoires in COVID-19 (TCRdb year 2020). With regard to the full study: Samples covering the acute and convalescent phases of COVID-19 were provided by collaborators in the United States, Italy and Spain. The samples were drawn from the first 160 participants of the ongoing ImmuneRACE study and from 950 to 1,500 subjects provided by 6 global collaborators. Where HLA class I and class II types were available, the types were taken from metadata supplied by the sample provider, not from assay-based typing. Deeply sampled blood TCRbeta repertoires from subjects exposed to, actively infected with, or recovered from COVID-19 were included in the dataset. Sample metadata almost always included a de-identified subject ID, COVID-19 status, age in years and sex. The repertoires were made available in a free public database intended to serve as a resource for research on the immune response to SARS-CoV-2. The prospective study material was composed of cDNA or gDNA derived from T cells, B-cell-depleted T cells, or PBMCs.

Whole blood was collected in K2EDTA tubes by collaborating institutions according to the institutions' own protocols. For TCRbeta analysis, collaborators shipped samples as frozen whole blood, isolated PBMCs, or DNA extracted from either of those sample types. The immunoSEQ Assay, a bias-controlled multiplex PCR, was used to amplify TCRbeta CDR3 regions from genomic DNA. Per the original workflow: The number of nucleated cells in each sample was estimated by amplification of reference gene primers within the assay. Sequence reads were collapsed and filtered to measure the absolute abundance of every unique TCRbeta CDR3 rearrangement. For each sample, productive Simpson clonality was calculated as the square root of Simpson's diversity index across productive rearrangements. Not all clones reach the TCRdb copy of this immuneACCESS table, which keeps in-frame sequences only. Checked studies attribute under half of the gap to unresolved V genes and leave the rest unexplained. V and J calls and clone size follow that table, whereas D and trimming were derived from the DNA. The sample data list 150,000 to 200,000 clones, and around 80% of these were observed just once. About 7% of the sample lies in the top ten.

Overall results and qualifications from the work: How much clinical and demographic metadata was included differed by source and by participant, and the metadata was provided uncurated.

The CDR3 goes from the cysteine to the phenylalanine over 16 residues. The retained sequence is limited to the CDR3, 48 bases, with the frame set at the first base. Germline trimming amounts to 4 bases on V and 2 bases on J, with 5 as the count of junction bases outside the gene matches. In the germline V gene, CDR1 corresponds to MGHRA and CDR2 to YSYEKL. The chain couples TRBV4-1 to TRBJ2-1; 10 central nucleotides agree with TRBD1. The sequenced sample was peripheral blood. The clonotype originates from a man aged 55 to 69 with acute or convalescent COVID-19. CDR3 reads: CASSPRGTGAYNEQFF. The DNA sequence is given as TGCGCCAGCAGCCCAAGAGGGACAGGGGCCTACAATGAGCAGTTCTTC.